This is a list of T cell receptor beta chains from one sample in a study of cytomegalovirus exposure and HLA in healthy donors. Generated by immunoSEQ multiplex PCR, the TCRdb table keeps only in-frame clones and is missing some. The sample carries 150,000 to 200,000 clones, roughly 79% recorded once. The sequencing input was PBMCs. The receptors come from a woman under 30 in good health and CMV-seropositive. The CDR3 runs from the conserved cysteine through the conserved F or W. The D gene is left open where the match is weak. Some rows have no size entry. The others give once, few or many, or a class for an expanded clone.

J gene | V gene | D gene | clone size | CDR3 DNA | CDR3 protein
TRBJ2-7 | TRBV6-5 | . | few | TGTGCCAGCACCGTGGGGGGCGAGCAGTACTTC | CASTVGGEQYF
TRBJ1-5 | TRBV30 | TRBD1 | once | TGTGCCTGGACCGATGGACAGGGAGGCAATCAGCCCCAGCATTTT | CAWTDGQGGNQPQHF
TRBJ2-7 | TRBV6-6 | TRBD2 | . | TGTGCCAGCACCGACTTCGGGGGGAGCCGCGAGCAGTACTTC | CASTDFGGSREQYF
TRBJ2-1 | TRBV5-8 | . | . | TGTGCCAGCAGCGCCTCTTTTTCCGGAGGAACCTACAATGAGCAGTTCTTC | CASSASFSGGTYNEQFF
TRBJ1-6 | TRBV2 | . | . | TGTGCCAGCAGACCCTCGCGGGCCAGCTTTAATTCACCCCTCCACTTT | CASRPSRASFNSPLHF
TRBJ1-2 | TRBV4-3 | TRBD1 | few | TGCGCCAGCAGCCGCCAAACAGGGGACGCCTATGGCTACACCTTC | CASSRQTGDAYGYTF
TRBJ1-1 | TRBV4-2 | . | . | TGTGCCAGCAGCCAAGAATGGAGGGGCACTGAAGCTTTCTTT | CASSQEWRGTEAFF
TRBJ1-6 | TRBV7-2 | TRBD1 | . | TGTGCCAGCAGCTGGGGACAGGGGTCGAACTCACCCCTCCACTTT | CASSWGQGSNSPLHF
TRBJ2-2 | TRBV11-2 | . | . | TGTGCCAGCAGCTCCATGACTACTACCGGGGAGCTGTTTTTT | CASSSMTTTGELFF
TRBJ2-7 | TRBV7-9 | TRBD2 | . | TGTGCCAGCAGCTCAAAAGCGGGGGGCCCTATCGAGCAGTACTTC | CASSSKAGGPIEQYF
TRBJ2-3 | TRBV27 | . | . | TGTGCCAGCACCCGAGGACAGAACACAGATACGCAGTATTTT | CASTRGQNTDTQYF
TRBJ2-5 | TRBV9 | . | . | TGTGCCAGCAGCGTAGGCGCAGGGGATTTAGAGACCCAGTACTTC | CASSVGAGDLETQYF
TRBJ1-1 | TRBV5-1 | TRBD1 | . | TGCGCCAGCAGCCTTACAGGGGCTGAGAACACTGAAGCTTTCTTT | CASSLTGAENTEAFF
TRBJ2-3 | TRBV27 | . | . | TGTGCCAGCAGTTCCGCGGGGCAGGACACAGATACGCAGTATTTT | CASSSAGQDTDTQYF
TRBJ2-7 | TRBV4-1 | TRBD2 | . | TGCGCCAGCAGCCACATAGGGGTTGGAGTAGCTAGCGGGGGGGCCTCCACCTACGAGCAGTACTTC | CASSHIGVGVASGGASTYEQYF
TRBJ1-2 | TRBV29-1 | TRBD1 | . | TGCAGCGTTGACCCGGGACAGGGCGGTGGCTACACCTTC | CSVDPGQGGGYTF
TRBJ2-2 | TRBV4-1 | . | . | TGCGCCAGCAGCCAAGATCCGTCGGCGGGGTTGAACACCGGGGAGCTGTTTTTT | CASSQDPSAGLNTGELFF
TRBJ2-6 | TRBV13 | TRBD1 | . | TGTGCCAGCAGCTTTAGAGGGACAGGGACTGGGGCCAACGTCCTGACTTTC | CASSFRGTGTGANVLTF
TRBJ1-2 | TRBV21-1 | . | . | TGTGCCAGCAGCACCAAGGACAGGACCGGTGGTAACTATGGCTACACCTTC | CASSTKDRTGGNYGYTF
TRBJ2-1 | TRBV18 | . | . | TGTGCCAGCTCACCGACGGGTGGATCAACATATGAGCAGTTCTTC | CASSPTGGSTYEQFF
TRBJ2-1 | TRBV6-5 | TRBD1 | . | TGTGCCAGCAGTTATCCGGGACAGGGTTACAATGAGCAGTTCTTC | CASSYPGQGYNEQFF
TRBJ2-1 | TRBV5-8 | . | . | TGTGCCAGCAGCTTTCAGGGGAATGAGCAGTTCTTC | CASSFQGNEQFF
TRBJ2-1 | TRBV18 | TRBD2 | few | TGTGCCAGCTCACCACCGAGAGGCCAGCGGGGGGCCAGTAGCTCCTACAATGAGCAGTTCTTC | CASSPPRGQRGASSSYNEQFF
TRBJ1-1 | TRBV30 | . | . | TGTGCCTGGACGACGGGGAACACTGAAGCTTTCTTT | CAWTTGNTEAFF
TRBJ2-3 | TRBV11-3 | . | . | TGTGCCAGCAGTGACACCTCCACAGATACGCAGTATTTT | CASSDTSTDTQYF
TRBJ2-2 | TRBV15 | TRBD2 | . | TGTGCCACCAGCAGAGATAGCGGGGGGGCCCGGGAGCTGTTTTTT | CATSRDSGGARELFF
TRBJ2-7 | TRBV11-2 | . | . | TGTGCCAGCAGCTTAGACGCGGGGGCCTTCTACGAGCAGTACTTC | CASSLDAGAFYEQYF
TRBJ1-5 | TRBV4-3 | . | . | TGCGCCAGCAGCCTTCTATGGGGGGGGCCAGGGCCCCAGCATTTT | CASSLLWGGPGPQHF
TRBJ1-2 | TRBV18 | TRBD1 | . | TGTGCCAGCTCACGAGGGGGACAGACGACGGACTATGGCTACACCTTC | CASSRGGQTTDYGYTF
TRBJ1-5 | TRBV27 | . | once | TGTGCCAGCAGTTTAACCCAATCAGGCAATCAGCCCCAGCATTTT | CASSLTQSGNQPQHF
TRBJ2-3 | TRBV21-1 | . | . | TGTGCCAGCAGCAAAGCGAGAGGACTAGCGTTTCGAGATACGCAGTATTTT | CASSKARGLAFRDTQYF
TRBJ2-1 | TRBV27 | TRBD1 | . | TGTGCCAGCAGTTCCTCCGGGACAGGGGCCTACAATGAGCAGTTCTTC | CASSSSGTGAYNEQFF
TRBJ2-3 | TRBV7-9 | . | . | TGTGCCAGCAGTCCCGAGGGCTTCCACACAGATACGCAGTATTTT | CASSPEGFHTDTQYF
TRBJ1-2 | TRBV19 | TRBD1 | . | TGTGCCAGTAGTATCCCCTCGACAGGGAACTATGGCTACACCTTC | CASSIPSTGNYGYTF
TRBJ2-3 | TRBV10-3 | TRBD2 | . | TGTGCCATCAGTGAACTAGCGGGGGGGATGGATACGCAGTATTTT | CAISELAGGMDTQYF
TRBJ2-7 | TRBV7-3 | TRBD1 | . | TGTGCCAGCAGCTCTAGTCGGGACAGGGTTGGCGAGCAGTACTTC | CASSSSRDRVGEQYF
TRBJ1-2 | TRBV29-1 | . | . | TGCAGCGTTGATCTGGGAGATGGCTACACCTTC | CSVDLGDGYTF
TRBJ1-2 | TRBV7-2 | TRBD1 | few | TGTGCCAGCAGCCCGCTTACAGGGGAGGTCTGGGGCTACACCTTC | CASSPLTGEVWGYTF
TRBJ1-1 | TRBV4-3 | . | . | TGCGCCAGCAGCCCCCAGGGTTTCGGAAACACTGAAGCTTTCTTT | CASSPQGFGNTEAFF
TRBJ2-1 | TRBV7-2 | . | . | TGTGCCAGCAGCGACGGGAGAGTCTCCTACAATGAGCAGTTCTTC | CASSDGRVSYNEQFF
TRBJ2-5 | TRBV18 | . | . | TGTGCCAGCTCATCCAATCAGGGCGTAGAAGAGACCCAGTACTTC | CASSSNQGVEETQYF
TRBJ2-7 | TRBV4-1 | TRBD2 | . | TGCGCCAGCAGCCAAGATCGCCGGGGGGGCAGAAGGAGCGAGCAGTACTTC | CASSQDRRGGRRSEQYF